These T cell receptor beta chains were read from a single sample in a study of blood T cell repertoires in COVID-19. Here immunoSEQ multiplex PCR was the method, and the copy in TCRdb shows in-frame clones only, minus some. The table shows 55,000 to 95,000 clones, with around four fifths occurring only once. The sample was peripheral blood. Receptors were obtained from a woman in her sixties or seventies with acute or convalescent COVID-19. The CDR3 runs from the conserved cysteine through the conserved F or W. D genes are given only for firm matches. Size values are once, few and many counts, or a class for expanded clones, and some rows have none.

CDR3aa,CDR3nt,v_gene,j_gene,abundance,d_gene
CASSHQGGWSDTQYF,TGTGCCAGCAGCCACCAGGGGGGTTGGTCAGATACGCAGTATTTT,TRBV5-6,TRBJ2-3,NA,NA
CASSYPGTGAGNIQYF,TGTGCCAGCAGTTACCCCGGGACAGGGGCCGGGAACATTCAGTACTTC,TRBV6-5,TRBJ2-4,NA,TRBD1
CASSSGIGPEAFF,TGCGCCAGCAGCTCTGGAATTGGGCCTGAAGCTTTCTTT,TRBV5-1,TRBJ1-1,once,NA
CASSPRRSYEQYF,TGTGCCAGCAGCCCGAGACGGAGCTACGAGCAGTACTTC,TRBV7-2,TRBJ2-7,NA,NA
CASSQGGFYQFF,TGTGCCAGCAGCCAAGGTGGCTTTTATCAGTTCTTC,TRBV3-1/TRBV3-2,TRBJ2-1,NA,NA
CASSPLRDRAETRGYTF,TGTGCCAGCTCACCTCTGCGGGACAGGGCGGAAACTCGGGGCTACACCTTC,TRBV18,TRBJ1-2,NA,TRBD1
CASSPRGTHNTEAFF,TGTGCCAGCAGCCCAAGAGGTACACACAACACTGAAGCTTTCTTT,TRBV11-1,TRBJ1-1,NA,NA
CSASRFVAAGMGSETQYF,TGCAGTGCTAGTAGGTTTGTCGCAGCCGGGATGGGTTCGGAGACCCAGTACTTC,TRBV20-1,TRBJ2-5,NA,NA
CASSINSGRFSEQFF,TGTGCCAGTAGTATAAACAGCGGGAGGTTTAGTGAGCAGTTCTTC,TRBV19,TRBJ2-1,NA,TRBD2
CAWTKNTEAFF,TGTGCCTGGACTAAGAACACTGAAGCTTTCTTT,TRBV30,TRBJ1-1,NA,NA
CASSWAAATNEKLFF,TGTGCCAGCAGTTGGGCAGCCGCAACTAATGAAAAACTGTTTTTT,TRBV27,TRBJ1-4,NA,NA
CASSPATNEKLFF,TGTGCCAGCAGCCCCGCAACTAATGAAAAACTGTTTTTT,TRBV28,TRBJ1-4,NA,NA
CASSSIGAGGNQPQHF,TGTGCCAGCAGTTCGATAGGGGCGGGGGGCAATCAGCCCCAGCATTTT,TRBV28,TRBJ1-5,NA,NA
CASSQDWRQDYGYTF,TGTGCCAGCAGCCAAGACTGGAGACAGGACTATGGCTACACCTTC,TRBV3-1/TRBV3-2,TRBJ1-2,NA,NA
CASSLGRDRGNTIYF,TGTGCCAGCAGCCTCGGCCGGGACAGGGGAAACACCATATATTTT,TRBV4-2,TRBJ1-3,few,TRBD1
CASSARPGDQPQHF,TGTGCCAGCAGTGCCCGGCCAGGGGATCAGCCCCAGCATTTT,TRBV6-4,TRBJ1-5,NA,NA
CASSLDFKGRGYTF,TGTGCCAGCAGCTTAGATTTCAAGGGGCGGGGCTACACCTTC,TRBV7-2,TRBJ1-2,once,NA
CAWSVGHLRQNTEAFF,TGTGCCTGGAGTGTGGGACACCTACGACAGAACACTGAAGCTTTCTTT,TRBV30,TRBJ1-1,NA,NA
CATSDRQNGGYTF,TGTGCCACCAGTGATCGGCAGAACGGGGGCTACACCTTC,TRBV24-1,TRBJ1-2,few,NA
CASSLDPPGVGYGYTF,TGTGCCAGCAGCTTAGACCCGCCCGGGGTCGGCTATGGCTACACCTTC,TRBV7-2,TRBJ1-2,NA,NA
CASSRTGSSNEKLFF,TGTGCCAGCAGCAGGACAGGGTCTTCTAATGAAAAACTGTTTTTT,TRBV27,TRBJ1-4,once,TRBD1
CASSEGGRSINYGYTF,TGTGCCAGTAGTGAAGGAGGCCGAAGCATTAACTATGGCTACACCTTC,TRBV19,TRBJ1-2,NA,NA
CSASAGTSTAGELFF,TGCAGTGCTAGTGCCGGGACTAGCACCGCCGGGGAGCTGTTTTTT,TRBV20-1,TRBJ2-2,once,TRBD2
CASRPGVGNTIYF,TGTGCCAGCAGACCGGGGGTCGGAAACACCATATATTTT,TRBV2,TRBJ1-3,NA,NA
CASSYTGVLGYETQYF,TGTGCCAGCAGTTACACAGGGGTGTTGGGCTATGAGACCCAGTACTTC,TRBV6-5,TRBJ2-5,NA,TRBD1
CASSGQGTQPQHF,TGTGCCAGCAGCGGACAGGGAACTCAGCCCCAGCATTTT,TRBV12-3/TRBV12-4,TRBJ1-5,NA,TRBD1
CSARQNTEAFF,TGCAGTGCTAGACAGAACACTGAAGCTTTCTTT,TRBV20-1,TRBJ1-1,NA,NA
CASSTMGTGPYNEQFF,TGTGCCAGCAGTACCATGGGGACAGGGCCCTACAATGAGCAGTTCTTC,TRBV27,TRBJ2-1,few,TRBD1
CASSSGIGETQYF,TGTGCCAGCAGCTCCGGGATTGGAGAGACCCAGTACTTC,TRBV7-3,TRBJ2-5,NA,NA
CASSFDRARGEQFF,TGTGCCAGCAGCTTTGACAGGGCTAGGGGTGAGCAGTTCTTC,TRBV7-9,TRBJ2-1,NA,TRBD1
CASSGPNQETQYF,TGTGCCAGTAGTGGCCCGAATCAAGAGACCCAGTACTTC,TRBV19,TRBJ2-5,once,NA
CASSKETHLRQGEQYF,TGTGCCAGCAGCAAAGAAACCCACTTAAGGCAGGGCGAGCAGTACTTC,TRBV21-1,TRBJ2-7,NA,NA
CASSYGLGAASSYEQYF,TGTGCCAGCAGTTACGGGTTGGGAGCAGCCAGCTCCTACGAGCAGTACTTC,TRBV6-2/TRBV6-3,TRBJ2-7,NA,NA
CASSLAGLGTDTQYF,TGTGCCAGCAGTTTAGCAGGCCTCGGCACAGATACGCAGTATTTT,TRBV28,TRBJ2-3,NA,NA
CASSRSPIRQGAFDEQYF,TGTGCCAGCAGCCGGTCCCCTATTCGACAGGGGGCTTTCGACGAGCAGTACTTC,TRBV3-1/TRBV3-2,TRBJ2-7,few,TRBD1
CASSEGQVWGDRKAFF,TGTGCCAGCAGTGAAGGACAGGTATGGGGGGACAGGAAAGCTTTCTTT,TRBV6-1,TRBJ1-1,once,TRBD1
CASSARDRGYYGYTF,TGTGCCAGTAGTGCACGGGACAGGGGATACTATGGCTACACCTTC,TRBV19,TRBJ1-2,few,TRBD1
CASSPLDRVTEKLFF,TGTGCCAGCAGTCCACTGGACAGGGTTACTGAAAAACTGTTTTTT,TRBV27,TRBJ1-4,once,TRBD1
CASREQAYGYTF,TGTGCCAGCAGAGAACAGGCCTATGGCTACACCTTC,TRBV2,TRBJ1-2,NA,NA
CASSLHPGQSYNEQFF,TGTGCCAGCAGCTTACACCCAGGACAGTCCTACAATGAGCAGTTCTTC,TRBV7-8,TRBJ2-1,once,NA
CASREWGQGDSYGYTF,TGTGCCAGCAGGGAATGGGGACAGGGGGATAGCTATGGCTACACCTTC,TRBV28,TRBJ1-2,NA,TRBD1
CASLQGFHTEAFF,TGTGCCAGCCTCCAGGGGTTTCACACTGAAGCTTTCTTT,TRBV28,TRBJ1-1,NA,NA
CASSPYGSGAYQETQYF,TGTGCCAGCAGCCCCTACGGTTCGGGAGCGTACCAAGAGACCCAGTACTTC,TRBV5-4,TRBJ2-5,NA,NA
CASSKGQGNNQPQHF,TGTGCCAGCTCAAAGGGACAGGGCAACAATCAGCCCCAGCATTTT,TRBV18,TRBJ1-5,NA,TRBD1
CASSYDRDRGYTF,TGTGCCAGCAGTTACGACAGGGATCGAGGCTACACCTTC,TRBV28,TRBJ1-2,NA,TRBD1
CASSSNRGLDTGELFF,TGTGCCAGCAGCTCTAACAGGGGGTTGGACACCGGGGAGCTGTTTTTT,TRBV11-3,TRBJ2-2,NA,TRBD1